These 15 T cell receptor beta chains share one sample of origin, sequenced in a study of cytomegalovirus exposure and HLA in healthy donors. PCR used 60 Vbeta primers and 13 Jbeta primers. TCRdb's copy holds only in-frame clones and misses some; the assay was immunoSEQ multiplex PCR. The sample shows about 200,000 clones, about 80% of them seen only once. The material sequenced was PBMCs. The receptors come from a woman between 25 and 40 years old in good health and CMV-seronegative.

Comment on this clone: At one end, the junction sequence differs from germline, possibly due to a read error. This sample also contains other DNA sequences that code for the same CDR3. This sequence joins TRBV27 and TRBJ1-2; 11 nucleotides agree with TRBD1. The CDR3 has 14 amino acids. Germline CDR1 MNHEY, CDR2 SMNVEV (reference sequence). The CDR3 sequence is CASRGTGGLHGYTF. The CDR3 DNA reads TGTGCTAGCAGGGGGACAGGGGGTTTACATGGCTACACCTTC.

V usage is TRBV19 and J usage is TRBJ1-3; D uncertain. The ends were cut back, 5 bases at V and 7 bases at J, with 15 bases in the middle. Germline-derived CDR1 and CDR2 are LNHDA and SQIVND (reference sequence). This CDR3 has 14 amino acids. The CDR3 spells CASSRLIQGNTIYF. The CDR3, as DNA: TGTGCCAGTAGTCGACTGATCCAAGGTAACACCATATATTTT.

V gene TRBV28 combines with J gene TRBJ2-1; 11 positions agree with TRBD2. The CDR3 is 19 residues long. V trimming: 6 bases; J trimming: 6 bases; junction bases outside the gene matches: 19. CDR1 is MDHEN, CDR2 SYDVKM, per germline. This CDR3 is CASSPTQFRLAGQRNEQFF. CDR3 nucleotide sequence: TGTGCCAGCAGCCCCACCCAATTTCGACTAGCGGGACAGCGCAATGAGCAGTTCTTC.

This clone came up once. Sequence at one end of the junction differs from germline and may be a read error. The J gene is TRBJ2-7, the V gene TRBV7-9, with a tentative D call TRBD1 (8 bases). This CDR3 has 18 residues. Per germline, CDR1 SEHNR and CDR2 FQNEAQ (reference sequence). In DNA form, the CDR3 reads TGTTCCAGCAGCTTAGCGGTCGGGGGAGGGAGGACAGGGAGTGAGCAGTACTTC. Amino acid sequence: CSSSLAVGGGRTGSEQYF.

J is TRBJ2-2 and V is TRBV19, with 7 bases lining up with TRBD2. V lost 7 bases and J lost 1; bases outside the gene matches: 3. The germline V gene encodes CDR1 LNHDA and CDR2 SQIVND (reference sequence). The CDR3 contains 14 residues. CDR3 nucleotide sequence: TGTGCCAGTAATGGCGGGAGGAACACCGGGGAGCTGTTTTTT. Its protein is CASNGGRNTGELFF.

Worth noting for this clone: A junction boundary mismatches the germline segment, possibly from a read error. This sequence joins TRBV19 and TRBJ1-2; perhaps TRBD1 as D (5 bases). The germline V gene has CDR1 LNHDA and CDR2 SQIVND (reference sequence). The CDR3 spans 12 residues. In DNA, the CDR3 is TGTGCCAGTAGTCACAGGAAAAGTGGCTACCCCTTC. Protein sequence: CASSHRKSGYPF.

A single count supports this clone. The V call is TRBV10-3, the J call TRBJ1-2; D is perhaps TRBD1 (6 bases). Germline CDR1 ENHRY, CDR2 SYGVKD. The CDR3 is 16 amino acids. The V end lost 4 bases, the J end lost 8 bases, and 23 bases lay between the germline ends. The CDR3 loop is CAISGLEGHREYGYTF. DNA of the CDR3: TGTGCCATCAGTGGTCTCGAAGGGCACAGGGAATACGGCTACACCTTC.

The chain employs TRBV5-6 and TRBJ1-6, with D possibly matching TRBD1 (5 bases). The germline gives CDR1 SGHDT, CDR2 YYEEEE. V was trimmed by 2 bases and J by 3 bases, leaving 18 bases between them. The CDR3 has 18 amino acids. Here the CDR3 reads CASSFGVRWGDYNSPLHF. CDR3 in DNA: TGTGCCAGCAGCTTCGGTGTCCGATGGGGGGACTATAATTCACCCCTCCACTTT.

The J gene is TRBJ1-2, the V gene TRBV30; 7 nucleotides agree with TRBD1. Germline lookup yields CDR1 GTSNPN and CDR2 SVGIG (reference sequence). The CDR3 totals 12 residues. The V segment lost 4 bases and the J segment 7 bases; nucleotides outside the gene matches: 6. CDR3 residues: CAWMEGGRGYTF. The CDR3 nucleotides are TGTGCCTGGATGGAAGGGGGCCGTGGCTACACCTTC.

The chain is built from TRBV28 and TRBJ1-2; 8 bases line up with TRBD1. This CDR3 contains 14 residues. Germline values: CDR1 MDHEN, CDR2 SYDVKM. V dropped 5 bases and J dropped 4; count of bases not matched to a gene: 6. The DNA of the CDR3 is TGTGCCAGCAGTGATGGACAGGGTACCTATGGCTACACCTTC. Translation: CASSDGQGTYGYTF.

The V and J genes are TRBV5-8 and TRBJ1-1, with unresolved D. This CDR3 spans 14 amino acids. Trimming cost V 4 bases and J 0 bases, with 10 bases left between them. The V gene's germline CDR1 is SGHTS and CDR2 YDEGEE. CDR3 region: CASSRLTLNTEAFF. Here the CDR3 DNA reads TGTGCCAGCAGCCGCCTAACTCTGAACACTGAAGCTTTCTTT. Combining the CDR3 with reference TRBV5-8 and TRBJ1-1 gives the whole variable domain EAGVTQSPTHLIKTRGQQATLRCSPISGHTSVYWYQQALGLGLQFLLWYDEGEERNRGNFPPRFSGRQFPNYSSELNVNALELEDSALYLCASSRLTLNTEAFFGQGTRLTVV.

This rearrangement joins TRBV5-1 to TRBJ2-2; D is possibly TRBD2 (6 bases). This CDR3 has 16 amino acids. Germline V gives CDR1 SGHRS, CDR2 YFSETQ. Trimming left V 0 bases short and J 0 bases short, with 9 bases between. This CDR3 is CASSLVAGSNTGELFF. CDR3 coding DNA: TGCGCCAGCAGCTTGGTCGCGGGATCGAACACCGGGGAGCTGTTTTTT.

The chain uses TRBV2 and TRBJ2-2; 9 bases are a match to TRBD1. V was pared by 5 bases and J by 3 bases, with 10 bases of the junction left unmatched. Per germline, CDR1 SNHLY and CDR2 FYNNEI. The CDR3 totals 17 residues. The CDR3 loop is CASSRNVDRGDTGELFF. As DNA, the CDR3 is TGTGCCAGCAGTCGAAATGTGGACAGGGGAGACACCGGGGAGCTGTTTTTT.

V is TRBV19 and J is TRBJ1-2; 7 bases are shared with TRBD1. The germline V gene has CDR1 LNHDA and CDR2 SQIVND (reference sequence). The V gene end was trimmed by 6 bases and the J gene end by 1 base; junction bases not matched to a gene: 2. The CDR3 is 13 amino acids. CDR3 sequence reads: CASSQGGNYGYTF. CDR3 DNA sequence: TGTGCCAGTAGCCAGGGGGGTAACTATGGCTACACCTTC.

The rearrangement uses TRBV9 and TRBJ2-1, with D perhaps TRBD1 (6 bases). From germline, CDR1 is SGDLS and CDR2 YYNGEE. The CDR3 totals 16 residues. V dropped 4 bases and J dropped 7 bases, with 21 bases sitting between them. The CDR3 sequence is CASSRDPQRGGNEQFF. For the CDR3, the DNA is TGTGCCAGCAGCCGAGATCCTCAAAGAGGGGGTAATGAGCAGTTCTTC.